These 8 T cell receptor beta chains were sequenced from one sample in a study of OX40 agonist ivuxolimab in advanced cancers. Profiled with immunoSEQ multiplex PCR; TCRdb holds only in-frame clones, not every one. The table has 100,000 to 150,000 clones, about 90% seen once; the top ten hold 0.8% to 1%. The starting material was CD4+ or CD8+ T cells sorted from blood, obtained in a trial of the OX40 agonist ivuxolimab. The receptors were sampled from an adult with an advanced solid tumor such as melanoma, head and neck, liver or kidney cancer.

The CDR3: CASSEPGLGGLNEQFF. The CDR3 nucleotides read TGCGCCAGCAGTGAACCGGGACTAGGAGGTTTGAATGAGCAGTTCTTC. The chain has TRBV10-1 and TRBJ2-1; 8 bases are shared with TRBD2. V shed 3 bases and J 7 bases; nucleotides not matched to a gene: 11. CDR1 WNHNN and CDR2 SYGVQD come from the germline V gene (reference sequence). This CDR3 has 16 amino acids.

The sample holds one count of this clone. The chain is built from TRBV2 and TRBJ1-5; a weak D match, TRBD1 (5 bases). Trimming shortened V by 8 bases and J by 4 bases, and 12 bases separated the two germline ends. The CDR3 has 13 residues. The germline gives CDR1 SNHLY, CDR2 FYNNEI. The CDR3 sequence is CASYAGLNQPQHF. The CDR3 coding sequence is TGTGCCAGCTACGCGGGGCTAAATCAGCCCCAGCATTTT. The complete variable domain, with remaining parts taken from reference TRBV2 and TRBJ1-5, reads EPEVTQTPSHQVTQMGQEVILRCVPISNHLYFYWYRQILGQKVEFLVSFYNNEISEKSEIFDDQFSVERPDGSNFTLKIRSTKLEDSAMYFCASYAGLNQPQHFGDGTRLSIL.

This clone was observed once. The chain couples TRBV27 to TRBJ1-3; D call uncertain. Germline lookup yields CDR1 MNHEY and CDR2 SMNVEV (reference sequence). The CDR3 covers 15 residues. V shed 3 bases and J shed 4 bases, with 13 bases lying between them. CDR3 DNA: TGTGCCAGCAGTTTGGAAGGGTCGGGAGGAAACACCATATATTTT. Amino acid sequence: CASSLEGSGGNTIYF.

The J gene is TRBJ1-2, the V gene TRBV6-6; perhaps TRBD1 as D (6 bases). Trimming took off 5 bases at V and 4 bases at J, with 11 bases between the two ends. The CDR3 has 13 residues. Looked up from germline, CDR1 is MNHNY and CDR2 is SVGAGI (reference sequence). Written as DNA, the CDR3 is TGTGCCAGCAGTACAACAGGGTTCTATGGCTACACCTTC. This sequence encodes CASSTTGFYGYTF.

This chain links TRBV28 with TRBJ1-2, with D unresolved. V was pared by 6 bases and J by 4 bases, with 12 bases between. The length of the CDR3 is 13 residues. Looked up from germline, CDR1 is MDHEN and CDR2 is SYDVKM. CDR3 residues: CASRLTQSYGYTF. CDR3 nucleotides: TGTGCCAGCAGGTTGACCCAGTCCTATGGCTACACCTTC.

The chain combines TRBV5-6 with TRBJ1-1, with D possibly matching TRBD1 (5 bases). The length of the CDR3 is 15 residues. The V gene's germline CDR1 is SGHDT and CDR2 YYEEEE. V was clipped by 2 bases and J by 4 bases, with 15 bases between them. CDR3 in DNA: TGTGCCAGCAGCTTCTGGGCAGGGAGAGGCACTGAAGCTTTCTTT. Encoded protein: CASSFWAGRGTEAFF.

The chain links TRBV29-1 to TRBJ2-7; weak D call: TRBD2 (5 bases). The CDR3 is made up of 13 amino acids. V gave up 4 bases and J gave up 3 bases, with 13 bases separating them. Germline V CDR1 and CDR2: SQVTM, ANQGSEA. The CDR3 DNA is TGCAGCGTTGGTCTAGCCCCTCTCTACGAGCAGTACTTC. This gives the protein CSVGLAPLYEQYF.

The rearrangement uses TRBV19 and TRBJ2-2, with no clear D. CDR1 and CDR2 (germline): LNHDA, SQIVND (reference sequence). The V end was cut by 6 bases, the J end by 3 bases, with 20 bases between. The CDR3 covers 17 residues. CDR3 nucleotides: TGTGCCAGTAGAAGAGGTCGACGTCGAGGCGACACCGGGGAGCTGTTTTTT. This translates into CASRRGRRRGDTGELFF.